Each of the 27 T cell receptor beta chains below was sequenced from the same sample in a study of graft-versus-host responses after intestinal transplantation. The method was immunoSEQ multiplex PCR; TCRdb's version includes in-frame clones alone and lacks a portion of them. In the table there are 62,000 or so clones, about 87% of which are singletons. The sample was PBMCs, taken 26 days after transplant. These receptors came from a human patient who received an intestinal transplant, so some T cells may come from the graft donor.

J is TRBJ1-1 and V is TRBV7-8; D is uncertain. The CDR3 is made up of 12 amino acids. Germline V lookup: CDR1 SGHVS, CDR2 FQNEAQ. The ends were cut back, 5 bases at V and 6 bases at J, with 10 bases in the middle. The CDR3 sequence: CASSLIAAEAFF. CDR3 DNA sequence: TGTGCCAGCAGCCTGATCGCGGCTGAAGCTTTCTTT. Based on the CDR3 plus reference TRBV7-8 and TRBJ1-1, the full variable domain is GAGVSQSPRYKVAKRGQDVALRCDPISGHVSLFWYQQALGQGPEFLTYFQNEAQLDKSGLPSDRFFAERPEGSVSTLKIQRTQQEDSAVYLCASSLIAAEAFFGQGTRLTVV.

This chain joins TRBV11-2 and TRBJ1-2, with 7 positions matching TRBD1. V dropped 4 bases and J dropped 3; count of bases not matched to a gene: 5. CDR3 size: 14 residues. CDR1 is SGHAT, CDR2 FQNNGV, per germline. Here the CDR3 reads CASSSGTDYYGYTF. The DNA for the CDR3 is TGTGCCAGCAGCTCGGGGACAGACTACTATGGCTACACCTTC.

This clone has ten or more counts. The chain carries TRBV6-4 and TRBJ2-2; 10 bases line up with TRBD2. The V gene's germline CDR1 is MRHNA and CDR2 SNTAGT. V was clipped by 5 bases and J by 3 bases; unmatched bases: 3. This CDR3 has 15 residues. Written as DNA, the CDR3 is TGTGCCAGCAGTAAAGGGACTAGCGACACCGGGGAGCTGTTTTTT. Translating gives CASSKGTSDTGELFF.

The gene calls are TRBV27 and TRBJ2-2; the D gene is possibly TRBD1 (6 bases). CDR1 MNHEY and CDR2 SMNVEV come from the germline V gene (reference sequence). This CDR3 spans 14 amino acids. The V end lost 3 bases, the J end lost 7 bases, and 12 bases lay between the germline ends. The chain's CDR3 is CASSFGQGIGELFF. The CDR3 nucleotides read TGTGCCAGCAGTTTCGGGCAGGGGATCGGGGAGCTGTTTTTT.

The chain uses TRBV14 and TRBJ2-2; the D is unclear. Trimming stripped 2 bases from V and 0 bases from J, with 13 bases between. The CDR3 length is 17 residues. Per the germline V gene, CDR1 is SGHDN and CDR2 is FVKESK. The CDR3 loop reads CASSQPPGFPNTGELFF. As DNA, the CDR3 is TGTGCCAGCAGCCAACCCCCCGGGTTCCCGAACACCGGGGAGCTGTTTTTT.

The V gene is TRBV6-1, the J gene TRBJ2-5; tentatively, D is TRBD1 (6 bases). Germline lookup yields CDR1 MNHNS and CDR2 SASEGT. The V gene lost 0 bases and the J gene lost 5 bases, with 25 bases spanning the gap. This CDR3 is 19 amino acids long. Here the CDR3 reads CASSEASLPKYRAQETQYF. Written as DNA, the CDR3 is TGTGCCAGCAGTGAAGCGTCTTTACCCAAGTACAGGGCCCAGGAGACCCAGTACTTC.

The chain is built from TRBV2 and TRBJ1-5, with unresolved D. The CDR3 sequence is 12 residues long. CDR1 is SNHLY, CDR2 FYNNEI, per germline. V was clipped by 3 bases and J by 6 bases, with 6 bases between them. CDR3 bases: TGTGCCAGCAGTGAGGAGACTCAGCCCCAGCATTTT. Translating gives CASSEETQPQHF.

The rearrangement links TRBV2 to TRBJ2-1, with 11 bases matching TRBD2. Germline V gene sequence: CDR1 SNHLY, CDR2 FYNNEI. This CDR3 spans 16 amino acids. V shed 2 bases, J shed 2 bases, and the junction held 2 bases outside the gene matches. The CDR3 protein is CASSETSGRTYNEQFF. DNA of the CDR3: TGTGCCAGCAGTGAAACTAGCGGGAGAACCTACAATGAGCAGTTCTTC. The variable domain in full, with the rest retrieved from reference TRBV2 and TRBJ2-1, is EPEVTQTPSHQVTQMGQEVILRCVPISNHLYFYWYRQILGQKVEFLVSFYNNEISEKSEIFDDQFSVERPDGSNFTLKIRSTKLEDSAMYFCASSETSGRTYNEQFFGPGTRLTVL.

The chain recombines TRBV7-2 with TRBJ2-3; 8 bases match TRBD2. This CDR3 comprises 15 residues. After removal of 4 bases from V and 5 bases from J, the junction contained 8 bases not matched to a gene. The germline V gene has CDR1 SGHTA and CDR2 FQGNSA. CDR3 sequence: CASSSGTRSIDTQYF. CDR3 nucleotide sequence: TGTGCCAGCAGCTCCGGGACTAGATCAATAGATACGCAGTATTTT.

This chain links TRBV5-1 with TRBJ1-4, with unresolved D. The V and J ends lost 4 bases and 8 bases respectively, with 9 bases between them. The CDR3 has 12 amino acids. Germline V lookup: CDR1 SGHRS, CDR2 YFSETQ. DNA of the CDR3: TGCGCCAGCAGCGGAGCCGGGGAAAAACTGTTTTTT. It is translated as CASSGAGEKLFF. Supplemented by reference TRBV5-1 and TRBJ1-4, the full variable domain reads KAGVTQTPRYLIKTRGQQVTLSCSPISGHRSVSWYQQTPGQGLQFLFEYFSETQRNKGNFPGRFSGRQFSNSRSEMNVSTLELGDSALYLCASSGAGEKLFFGSGTQLSVL.

The chain uses TRBV4-2 and TRBJ1-3; 8 bases match TRBD1. Germline values: CDR1 LGHNA, CDR2 YNFKEQ. The CDR3 has 16 amino acids. The V segment lost 1 base and the J segment 4 bases; nucleotides outside the gene matches: 6. The CDR3 DNA sequence: TGTGCCAGCAGCCAAGTAGAGGACAGGGTAGGAAACACCATATATTTT. Translated, it gives CASSQVEDRVGNTIYF.

J is TRBJ2-3 and V is TRBV5-4; a weak D match, TRBD1 (5 bases). The CDR3 extends over 15 amino acids. V lost 6 bases and J 2 bases, leaving 16 bases between the germline ends. The V gene's germline CDR1 is SGHNT and CDR2 YYREEE (reference sequence). CDR3 DNA sequence: TGTGCCAGCACCATATGGGCAGGGTCCACAGATACGCAGTATTTT. It is translated as CASTIWAGSTDTQYF.

The V and J genes are TRBV4-1 and TRBJ1-5, with unresolved D. The CDR3 runs to 15 residues. In germline, CDR1 is MGHRA, CDR2 YSYEKL. With 1 base removed from V and 2 bases from J, the gap between germline ends came to 9 bases. Here the CDR3 DNA reads TGCGCCAGCAGCCAAGTTCGACAAGGCAATCAGCCCCAGCATTTT. This sequence encodes CASSQVRQGNQPQHF.

V gene TRBV18 combines with J gene TRBJ2-2; possible D gene TRBD2, 5 bases. Deletions cut 6 bases from V and 1 base from J, with 12 bases between. Germline V gives CDR1 KGHSH, CDR2 LQKENI. CDR3 length: 15 residues. CDR3 in amino acids: CASSSAVLNTGELFF. The DNA for the CDR3 is TGTGCCAGCTCCTCAGCGGTCCTGAACACCGGGGAGCTGTTTTTT.

The rearrangement uses TRBV28 and TRBJ2-7; maybe TRBD2 (5 bases). The CDR3 sequence is 13 residues long. The ends were cut back, 3 bases at V and 0 bases at J, with 6 bases in the middle. Germline CDR1 and CDR2: MDHEN and SYDVKM. CDR3 residues: CASSFRDSYEQYF. The DNA for the CDR3 is TGTGCCAGCAGTTTCCGGGACTCCTACGAGCAGTACTTC.

The chain employs TRBV5-6 and TRBJ2-7, with D possibly TRBD1 on 5 matching bases. V was pared by 7 bases and J by 13 bases, with 27 bases between. The CDR3 covers 14 residues. Per the germline V gene, CDR1 is SGHDT and CDR2 is YYEEEE. The CDR3 sequence: CASAPTPRSLGEYF. The CDR3 DNA reads as TGTGCCAGCGCCCCCACGCCCCGCAGCCTAGGGGAATACTTC.

The chain is built from TRBV7-2 and TRBJ1-2, with a possible D match to TRBD1 (5 bases). V lost 2 bases, J lost 6 bases, and 16 bases lay in between. The germline V gene has CDR1 SGHTA and CDR2 FQGNSA. The CDR3 runs to 15 residues. CDR3 sequence: CASSLIATGVNGYTF. The CDR3 DNA sequence: TGTGCCAGCAGCTTAATCGCAACAGGCGTTAATGGCTACACCTTC.

The rearrangement links TRBV5-1 to TRBJ2-3, with D unclear. Deletions cut 5 bases from V and 4 bases from J, with 11 bases between. This CDR3 contains 13 residues. CDR1 and CDR2 (germline): SGHRS, YFSETQ. The CDR3 sequence: CASRAPIADTQYF. CDR3 DNA: TGCGCCAGCAGAGCCCCGATCGCAGATACGCAGTATTTT.

The V and J genes are TRBV5-1 and TRBJ2-1, with 12 bases identical to TRBD2. The V gene end was trimmed by 3 bases and the J gene end by 5 bases; junction bases not matched to a gene: 9. The CDR3 is 17 amino acids. CDR1 and CDR2 (germline): SGHRS, YFSETQ. DNA of the CDR3: TGCGCCAGCAGCTACACAATCACTAGCGGGGGGAACAATGAGCAGTTCTTC. It codes for CASSYTITSGGNNEQFF.

This chain joins TRBV9 and TRBJ2-1, with 8 bases that match TRBD2. Trimming took 3 bases from V and 4 from J; bases not matched to a gene: 12. Germline V gives CDR1 SGDLS, CDR2 YYNGEE. This CDR3 contains 17 residues. The DNA for the CDR3 is TGTGCCAGCAGCGCCGGGGGGGGGAGGAGGTCGTACAATGAGCAGTTCTTC. Residues: CASSAGGGRRSYNEQFF.

The table lists this clone with a few counts. The same CDR3 arises from other DNA sequences in this sample as well. The chain is built from TRBV5-1 and TRBJ1-4, with D uncertain. Per germline, CDR1 SGHRS and CDR2 YFSETQ. The CDR3 contains 16 residues. V was pared by 0 bases and J by 0 bases, with 9 bases between. Here the CDR3 DNA reads TGCGCCAGCAGCTTGGGGGAGGGAGCAACTAATGAAAAACTGTTTTTT. It codes for CASSLGEGATNEKLFF.

This clone was picked up one time. This rearrangement joins TRBV14 to TRBJ2-2; possibly TRBD2 for D (5 bases). The CDR3 has 16 amino acids. CDR1 is SGHDN and CDR2 is FVKESK in the germline V gene. V was clipped by 1 base and J by 6 bases, with 15 bases between them. CDR3 nucleotides: TGTGCCAGCAGCCAAGGCCTAGCCCCTGGCGCCGGGGAGCTGTTTTTT. This translates into CASSQGLAPGAGELFF.

V is TRBV2 and J is TRBJ1-1; TRBD1 agrees at 9 bases. Germline V gene lookup returns CDR1 SNHLY and CDR2 FYNNEI. The CDR3 contains 14 residues. J lost 2 bases, V lost 5 bases, and 3 bases had no gene match. The CDR3 sequence is CASSRQGENTEAFF. As DNA, the CDR3 is TGTGCCAGCAGTCGACAGGGGGAAAACACTGAAGCTTTCTTT.

The V gene is TRBV11-3, the J gene TRBJ2-2; a weak D match, TRBD1 (5 bases). The CDR3 consists of 17 residues. Germline V gives CDR1 SGHNT, CDR2 YENEEA. V was shortened by 0 bases and J by 4 bases, with 15 bases between the two germline ends. The DNA of the CDR3 is TGTGCCAGCAGCTTAGATCTATCTAGGGGAAGCACCGGGGAGCTGTTTTTT. Amino acids: CASSLDLSRGSTGELFF.

The chain recombines TRBV28 with TRBJ1-1; D call uncertain. Germline V gene sequence: CDR1 MDHEN, CDR2 SYDVKM. Trimming removed 4 bases from V and 0 bases from J, with 9 bases in between. The CDR3 extends over 14 amino acids. CDR3 in DNA: TGTGCCAGCAGTTCCTATAACCTGAACACTGAAGCTTTCTTT. This codes for CASSSYNLNTEAFF.

The rearrangement joins TRBV6-5 to TRBJ2-6, with D unclear. The ends were cut back, 5 bases at V and 0 bases at J, with 5 bases in the middle. Germline V lookup: CDR1 MNHEY, CDR2 SVGAGI. This CDR3 region has 14 residues. CDR3 in DNA: TGTGCCAGCAGTACGGGCTCTGGGGCCAACGTCCTGACTTTC. Residues: CASSTGSGANVLTF.

This clone was picked up one time. The chain recombines TRBV6-6 with TRBJ1-1; D is possibly TRBD1 (6 bases). Trimming pared 3 bases from V and 4 bases from J, leaving 9 bases between. The germline V gene has CDR1 MNHNY and CDR2 SVGAGI (reference sequence). This CDR3 spans 13 amino acids. CDR3 sequence reads: CASSYQQGTEAFF. CDR3 bases: TGTGCCAGCAGTTATCAACAGGGCACTGAAGCTTTCTTT.